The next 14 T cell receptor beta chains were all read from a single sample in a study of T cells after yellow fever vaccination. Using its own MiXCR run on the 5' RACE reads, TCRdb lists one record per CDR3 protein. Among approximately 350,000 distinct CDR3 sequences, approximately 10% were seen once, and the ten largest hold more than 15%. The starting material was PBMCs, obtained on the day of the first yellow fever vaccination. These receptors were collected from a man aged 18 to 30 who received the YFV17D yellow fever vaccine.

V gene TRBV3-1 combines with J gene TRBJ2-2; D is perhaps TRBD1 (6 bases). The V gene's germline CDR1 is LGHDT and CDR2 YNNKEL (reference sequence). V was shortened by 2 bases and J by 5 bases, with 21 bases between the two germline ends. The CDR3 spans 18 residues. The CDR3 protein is CASSQPAWAGARTGELFF. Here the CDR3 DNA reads TGTGCCAGCAGCCAACCCGCTTGGGCAGGGGCCAGGACCGGGGAGCTGTTTTTT.

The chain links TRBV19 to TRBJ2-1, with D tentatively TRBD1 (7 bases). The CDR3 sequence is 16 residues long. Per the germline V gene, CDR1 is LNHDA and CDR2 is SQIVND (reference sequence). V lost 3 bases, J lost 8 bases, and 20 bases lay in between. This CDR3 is CASSMVTQGGGYEQFF. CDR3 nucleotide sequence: TGTGCCAGTAGTATGGTGACGCAGGGGGGTGGATATGAGCAGTTCTTC.

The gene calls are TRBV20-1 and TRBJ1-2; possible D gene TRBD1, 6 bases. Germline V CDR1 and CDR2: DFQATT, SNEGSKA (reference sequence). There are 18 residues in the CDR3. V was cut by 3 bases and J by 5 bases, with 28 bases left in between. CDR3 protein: CSASTKGLPPQGWYGYTF. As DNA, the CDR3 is TGCAGTGCTAGCACCAAGGGCCTACCTCCCCAGGGGTGGTATGGCTACACCTTC.

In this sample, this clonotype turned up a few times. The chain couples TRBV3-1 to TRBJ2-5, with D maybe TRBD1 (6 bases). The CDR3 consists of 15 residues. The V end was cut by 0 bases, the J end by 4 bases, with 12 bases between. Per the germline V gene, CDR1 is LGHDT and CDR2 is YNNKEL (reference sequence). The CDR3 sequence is CASSQEGRGRETQYF. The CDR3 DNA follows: TGTGCCAGCAGCCAAGAAGGCAGGGGTCGAGAGACCCAGTACTTC.

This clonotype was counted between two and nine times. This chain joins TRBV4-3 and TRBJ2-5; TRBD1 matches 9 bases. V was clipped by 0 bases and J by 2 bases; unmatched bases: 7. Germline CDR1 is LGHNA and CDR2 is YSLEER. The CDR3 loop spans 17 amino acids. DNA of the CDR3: TGCGCCAGCAGCCAAGAGGGGGACAGGGAGGGTCAAGAGACCCAGTACTTC. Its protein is CASSQEGDREGQETQYF.

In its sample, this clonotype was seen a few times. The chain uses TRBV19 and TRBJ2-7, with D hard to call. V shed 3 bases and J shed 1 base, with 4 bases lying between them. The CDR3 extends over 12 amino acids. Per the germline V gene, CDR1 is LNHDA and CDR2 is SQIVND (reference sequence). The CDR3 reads CASSIRSYEQYF. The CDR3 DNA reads TGTGCCAGTAGTATTCGATCCTACGAGCAGTACTTC.

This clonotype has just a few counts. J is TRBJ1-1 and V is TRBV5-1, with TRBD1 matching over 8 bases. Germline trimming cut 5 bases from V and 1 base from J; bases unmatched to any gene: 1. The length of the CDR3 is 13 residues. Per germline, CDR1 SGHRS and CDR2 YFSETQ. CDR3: CASRQGENTEAFF. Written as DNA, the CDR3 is TGCGCCAGCAGACAGGGGGAGAACACTGAAGCTTTCTTT. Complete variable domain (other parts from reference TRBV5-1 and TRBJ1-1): KAGVTQTPRYLIKTRGQQVTLSCSPISGHRSVSWYQQTPGQGLQFLFEYFSETQRNKGNFPGRFSGRQFSNSRSEMNVSTLELGDSALYLCASRQGENTEAFFGQGTRLTVV.

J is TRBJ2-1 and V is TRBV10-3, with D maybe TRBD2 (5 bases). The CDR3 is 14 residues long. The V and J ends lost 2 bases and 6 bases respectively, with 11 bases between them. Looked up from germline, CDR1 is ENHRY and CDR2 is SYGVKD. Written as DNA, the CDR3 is TGTGCCATCAGTGAGAGTTGGGCGGGCAATGAGCAGTTCTTC. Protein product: CAISESWAGNEQFF.

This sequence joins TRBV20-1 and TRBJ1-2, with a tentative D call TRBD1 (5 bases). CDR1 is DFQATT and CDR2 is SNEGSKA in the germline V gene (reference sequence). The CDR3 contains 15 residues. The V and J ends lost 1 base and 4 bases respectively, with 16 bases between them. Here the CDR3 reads CSARAPGNIFYGYTF. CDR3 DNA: TGCAGTGCTAGAGCCCCAGGGAATATTTTCTATGGCTACACCTTC.

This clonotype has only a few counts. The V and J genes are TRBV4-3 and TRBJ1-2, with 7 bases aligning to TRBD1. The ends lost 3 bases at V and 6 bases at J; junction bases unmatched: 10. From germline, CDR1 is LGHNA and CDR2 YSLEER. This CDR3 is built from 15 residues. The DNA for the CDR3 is TGCGCCAGCAGCCACCAGAACGACAGGGTTGATGGCTACACCTTC. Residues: CASSHQNDRVDGYTF.

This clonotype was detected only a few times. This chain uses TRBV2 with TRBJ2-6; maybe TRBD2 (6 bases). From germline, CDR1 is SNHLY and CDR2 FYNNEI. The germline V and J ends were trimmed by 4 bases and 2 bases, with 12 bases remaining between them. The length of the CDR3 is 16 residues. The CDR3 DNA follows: TGTGCCAGCAGTGCCCAGGGACTGGCTGGGGCCAACGTCCTGACTTTC. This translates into CASSAQGLAGANVLTF.

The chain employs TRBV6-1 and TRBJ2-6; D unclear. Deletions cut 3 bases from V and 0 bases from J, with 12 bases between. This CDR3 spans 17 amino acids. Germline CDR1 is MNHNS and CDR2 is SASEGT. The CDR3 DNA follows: TGTGCCAGCAGTGAGACGGCGACCTCCTCTGGGGCCAACGTCCTGACTTTC. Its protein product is CASSETATSSGANVLTF.

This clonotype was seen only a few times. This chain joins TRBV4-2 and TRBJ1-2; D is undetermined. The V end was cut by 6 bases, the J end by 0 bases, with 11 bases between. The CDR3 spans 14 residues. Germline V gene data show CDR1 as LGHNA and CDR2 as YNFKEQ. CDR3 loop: CASRDVGSNYGYTF. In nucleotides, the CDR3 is TGTGCCAGCAGAGATGTCGGCTCTAACTATGGCTACACCTTC.

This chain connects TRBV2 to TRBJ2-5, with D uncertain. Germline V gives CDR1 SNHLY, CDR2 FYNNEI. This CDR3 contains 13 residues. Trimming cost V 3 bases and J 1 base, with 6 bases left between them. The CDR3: CASSESVQETQYF. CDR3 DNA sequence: TGTGCCAGCAGTGAGTCAGTCCAAGAGACCCAGTACTTC.